The 18 T cell receptor beta chains given below trace back to one sample, sequenced in a study of vaccination effects on CD4 cells after COVID-19. Sequencing was preceded by expansion of antigen-specific CD4+ T cells with viral peptide pools in the ViraFEST assay. Investigators separated out CD4+ T cells once approximately 10 days of culture had passed. Each participant was given two doses of one vaccine (BNT162b2 or mRNA-1273). The antigens of these receptors remain unknown. The data were produced by immunoSEQ multiplex PCR, yet TCRdb's version contains in-frame clones alone and is incomplete. The table lists approximately 65,000 clones, around 69% of them singletons. The specimen was CD4+ T cells from PBMCs cultured with HCoV-229E spike peptides, collected after COVID-19 vaccination. The origin of the receptors is a human donor who received a COVID-19 vaccine.

The chain combines TRBV4-2 with TRBJ1-2, with D hard to call. There are 14 residues in the CDR3. Trimming cost V 0 bases and J 8 bases, with 13 bases left between them. Germline-derived CDR1 and CDR2 are LGHNA and YNFKEQ. CDR3: CASSQDLRGKGYTF. The CDR3, as DNA: TGTGCCAGCAGCCAAGATCTTCGAGGGAAAGGCTACACCTTC.

The rearrangement joins TRBV7-2 to TRBJ2-2; no firm D call. The CDR3 totals 15 residues. The V gene's germline CDR1 is SGHTA and CDR2 FQGNSA. The V and J ends lost 8 bases and 0 bases respectively, with 13 bases between them. The CDR3 loop reads CASEAPPANTGELFF. CDR3 sequence (DNA): TGTGCCAGCGAAGCCCCGCCTGCGAACACCGGGGAGCTGTTTTTT.

The rearrangement uses TRBV10-2 and TRBJ1-6; D is unresolved. Trimming stripped 6 bases from V and 7 bases from J, with 16 bases between. The CDR3 spans 15 residues. The germline V gene has CDR1 WSHSY and CDR2 SAAADI. The DNA for the CDR3 is TGCGCCAGCAGCGACCTCCGGGTCTCGAATTCACCCCTCCACTTT. Translated, it gives CASSDLRVSNSPLHF.

This clone appeared once. This chain joins TRBV7-8 and TRBJ2-7; TRBD1 agrees at 8 bases. The CDR3 consists of 14 residues. Germline V gene lookup returns CDR1 SGHVS and CDR2 FQNEAQ. Losses at the gene ends were 3 bases for V and 0 bases for J; bases not matched to a gene: 1. This CDR3 is CASSLGTGSYEQYV. The DNA for the CDR3 is TGTGCCAGCAGCTTGGGGACAGGCTCCTACGAGCAGTACGTC.

The V and J genes are TRBV28 and TRBJ1-4, with a weak D call TRBD1 (5 bases). The CDR3 loop spans 15 amino acids. Looked up from germline, CDR1 is MDHEN and CDR2 is SYDVKM. With 7 bases removed from V and 8 bases from J, the gap between germline ends came to 20 bases. CDR3 sequence reads: CASTGGARVQEKLFF. CDR3 DNA sequence: TGTGCCAGCACGGGGGGAGCCCGAGTTCAAGAAAAACTGTTTTTT. Full variable domain (remainder filled in from reference TRBV28 and TRBJ1-4): DVKVTQSSRYLVKRTGEKVFLECVQDMDHENMFWYRQDPGLGLRLIYFSYDVKMKEKGDIPEGYSVSREKKERFSLILESASTNQTSMYLCASTGGARVQEKLFFGSGTQLSVL.

The CDR3 nucleotides read TGTGCCACCTGCCGGGGGGGCATCGGGGCCAACGTCCTGACTTTC. It is translated as CATCRGGIGANVLTF. This chain connects TRBV19 to TRBJ2-6, with 8 bases lining up with TRBD2. V lost 10 bases to trimming and J lost 4 bases; unmatched junction nucleotides: 9. Germline CDR1 LNHDA, CDR2 SQIVND (reference sequence). There are 15 residues in the CDR3.

V usage is TRBV5-4 and J usage is TRBJ2-1; D ambiguous. Per the germline V gene, CDR1 is SGHNT and CDR2 is YYREEE (reference sequence). V was trimmed by 4 bases and J by 12 bases, leaving 20 bases between them. The CDR3 extends over 14 amino acids. CDR3 region: CASSPSTETNMQFF. CDR3 bases: TGTGCCAGCAGCCCTTCGACGGAGACGAATATGCAGTTCTTC. The full variable domain, in which reference TRBV5-4 and TRBJ2-1 provide the parts outside the CDR3, is ETGVTQSPTHLIKTRGQQVTLRCSSQSGHNTVSWYQQALGQGPQFIFQYYREEENGRGNFPPRFSGLQFPNYSSELNVNALELDDSALYLCASSPSTETNMQFFGPGTRLTVL.

The chain combines TRBV5-1 with TRBJ2-3, with D perhaps TRBD1 (6 bases). V dropped 2 bases and J dropped 4 bases, with 17 bases sitting between them. Germline V gene lookup returns CDR1 SGHRS and CDR2 YFSETQ. The length of the CDR3 is 16 residues. The CDR3 coding sequence is TGCGCCAGCAGCTTCTTTTCCAGGGGAAGGTCAGATACGCAGTATTTT. Translated, it gives CASSFFSRGRSDTQYF.

The chain recombines TRBV7-2 with TRBJ2-1; 13 bases match TRBD2. V shed 1 base and J 7 bases; nucleotides not matched to a gene: 7. Germline CDR1 SGHTA, CDR2 FQGNSA. This CDR3 spans 17 amino acids. The CDR3 loop reads CASSLDTSGGAGNEQFF. Written as DNA, the CDR3 is TGTGCCAGCAGCTTAGATACTAGCGGGGGGGCCGGGAATGAGCAGTTCTTC.

This chain joins TRBV30 and TRBJ1-2, with 7 bases identical to TRBD1. The V and J ends lost 5 bases and 4 bases, in that order; junction bases with no gene match: 4. This CDR3 region has 12 residues. CDR1 is GTSNPN, CDR2 SVGIG, per germline (reference sequence). CDR3 in amino acids: CAWGGGGYGYTF. The CDR3 DNA reads as TGTGCCTGGGGAGGGGGCGGCTATGGCTACACCTTC.

This sequence joins TRBV10-2 and TRBJ2-1, with D possibly matching TRBD2 (5 bases). This CDR3 has 14 amino acids. CDR1 is WSHSY, CDR2 SAAADI, per germline. Deletions cut 5 bases from V and 10 bases from J, with 18 bases between. CDR3 sequence: CASSQVGNRREQFF. DNA for the CDR3: TGCGCCAGCAGTCAAGTCGGCAACCGGAGGGAGCAGTTCTTC.

V usage is TRBV7-2 and J usage is TRBJ2-5, with 9 positions matching TRBD1. J was trimmed by 1 base and V by 5 bases; bases with no gene match: 8. CDR3 length: 16 amino acids. Germline V lookup: CDR1 SGHTA, CDR2 FQGNSA. CDR3 protein: CASSQQGAVGQETQYF. In DNA form, the CDR3 reads TGTGCCAGCAGCCAACAGGGGGCGGTCGGCCAAGAGACCCAGTACTTC.

This clone was detected a few times. The genes are TRBV5-1 and TRBJ2-3; D is possibly TRBD1 (5 bases). Germline CDR1 and CDR2: SGHRS and YFSETQ. V was cut by 4 bases and J by 1 base, with 10 bases left in between. The CDR3 runs to 14 residues. CDR3 coding DNA: TGCGCCAGCAGCCCTTCGACAGGCACAGATACGCAGTATTTT. This gives the protein CASSPSTGTDTQYF.

The chain recombines TRBV3-1 (or the pseudogene TRBV3-2) with TRBJ2-5; 8 bases match TRBD1. The length of the CDR3 is 15 residues. Germline loops: CDR1 LGHDT, CDR2 YNNKEL (reference sequence). J was trimmed by 1 base and V by 3 bases; bases with no gene match: 4. CDR3 nucleotide sequence: TGTGCCAGCAGCCAGCGGGACAGGATCCAAGAGACCCAGTACTTC. Translating it yields CASSQRDRIQETQYF.

V is TRBV25-1 and J is TRBJ2-2, with a weak D call TRBD1 (5 bases). The CDR3 covers 15 residues. Per germline, CDR1 MGHDK and CDR2 SYGVNS. V was trimmed by 0 bases and J by 6 bases, leaving 11 bases between them. The CDR3 loop is CASSEYSGRAGELFF. In nucleotides, the CDR3 is TGTGCCAGCAGTGAATATTCAGGGCGCGCCGGGGAGCTGTTTTTT.

The V call is TRBV4-3, the J call TRBJ1-1; D ambiguous. The CDR3 extends over 17 amino acids. V was trimmed by 4 bases and J by 2 bases, leaving 20 bases between them. Germline V gene sequence: CDR1 LGHNA, CDR2 YSLEER. Here the CDR3 DNA reads TGCGCCAGCAGCCCGGAGGGCCCCTATCGCGATAACACTGAAGCTTTCTTT. Residues: CASSPEGPYRDNTEAFF.

This chain joins TRBV6-5 and TRBJ2-3; D might be TRBD2 (5 bases). The CDR3 runs to 15 residues. The germline V and J ends were trimmed by 6 bases and 0 bases, with 13 bases remaining between them. Germline-derived CDR1 and CDR2 are MNHEY and SVGAGI. CDR3: CASRERPYSTDTQYF. The CDR3 DNA reads as TGTGCCAGCAGGGAGCGGCCTTATAGCACAGATACGCAGTATTTT.

The chain joins TRBV10-2 to TRBJ1-1; D may be TRBD1 (5 bases). Trimming removed 7 bases from V and 0 bases from J, with 6 bases in between. Germline CDR1 WSHSY, CDR2 SAAADI. This CDR3 contains 12 residues. CDR3 sequence: CASKTVNTEAFF. CDR3 bases: TGCGCCAGCAAGACAGTGAACACTGAAGCTTTCTTT.